One T cell receptor (beta chain) is described in this entry. Its antigen is not identified. A multiplex PCR was run with 60 Vbeta primers and 13 Jbeta primers. TCRdb's copy holds only in-frame clones and misses some; the assay was immunoSEQ multiplex PCR. The table has around 95,000 clones, 82% seen once. The sample belongs to a study of cytomegalovirus exposure and HLA in healthy donors. About the study: Earlier, about 180 million T cells were analyzed, and some 120 million unique TCR beta sequences were found among them. An early release of data contained around 80 million unique TCRs, which came from HLA-typed donors. The study's findings and limits: In a later analysis, TCR beta V- and J-gene trimming showed a link to a missense DCLRE1C variant. High sensitivity and specificity were reportedly achieved when the classifier diagnosed cytomegalovirus status.

The CDR3 has 15 amino acids. Germline CDR1 reads SNHLY; CDR2 reads FYNNEI. The germline V and J ends were trimmed by 3 bases and 0 bases, with 8 bases remaining between them. Source material: PBMCs. J is TRBJ2-2 and V is TRBV2; D is uncertain. The TCR comes from a man under 40 in good health and CMV-seropositive. The CDR3 DNA reads TGTGCCAGCAGTGAGTTCAGCGCGAACACCGGGGAGCTGTTTTTT. This gives the protein CASSEFSANTGELFF.